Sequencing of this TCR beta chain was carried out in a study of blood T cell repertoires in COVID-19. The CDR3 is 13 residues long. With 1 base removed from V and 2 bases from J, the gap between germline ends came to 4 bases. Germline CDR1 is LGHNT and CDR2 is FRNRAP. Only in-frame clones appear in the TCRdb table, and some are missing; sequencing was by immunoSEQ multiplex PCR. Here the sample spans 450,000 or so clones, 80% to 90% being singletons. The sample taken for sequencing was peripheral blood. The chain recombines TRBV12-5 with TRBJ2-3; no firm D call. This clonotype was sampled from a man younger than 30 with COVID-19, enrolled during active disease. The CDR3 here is CASGLATTDTQYF. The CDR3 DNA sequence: TGTGCTAGTGGTTTGGCTACCACAGATACGCAGTATTTT.